One and the same sample provided the 11 T cell receptor beta chains below, sequenced in a study of vaccination and CD4 T cells after COVID-19. No antigen is known for these receptors. The time point: late sampling 161 to 241 days after vaccination in three convalescent patients. Documented treatment: approximately 11-day PBMC culture with coronavirus spike peptide pools or control peptides (ViraFEST assay). The Oncomine TCR Beta short-read assay sequenced DNA from cultured CD4+ T cells. TCRdb re-called the PCR reads through MiXCR, storing one row per CDR3 protein. The sample consists of around 27,000 distinct CDR3 sequences, 36% of them appearing once. Sample: CD4+ T cells from blood, cultured in vitro, taken about 7 months after SARS-CoV-2 vaccination. The receptor set was obtained from a human donor who had recovered from COVID-19.

The sample holds a few counts of this clonotype. V usage is TRBV7-6 and J usage is TRBJ2-1; maybe TRBD2 (5 bases). The germline V and J ends were trimmed by 5 bases and 0 bases, with 17 bases remaining between them. The CDR3 is made up of 17 amino acids. Germline lookup yields CDR1 SGHVS and CDR2 FNYEAQ. Here the CDR3 reads CASSQISSAPSYNEQFF. The CDR3 region has the DNA TGTGCCAGCAGCCAGATTAGTAGCGCGCCCTCCTACAATGAGCAGTTCTTC.

The V gene is TRBV4-1, the J gene TRBJ2-1, with D possibly matching TRBD1 (6 bases). The V and J ends lost 1 base and 3 bases respectively, with 10 bases between them. Looked up from germline, CDR1 is MGHRA and CDR2 is YSYEKL. The length of the CDR3 is 15 residues. The DNA for the CDR3 is TGCGCCAGCAGCCAAGGTAGCAGGGGCTACAATGAGCAGTTCTTC. Protein product: CASSQGSRGYNEQFF.

V and J are TRBV7-9 and TRBJ1-1; D remains unclear. Trimming removed 3 bases from V and 8 bases from J, with 10 bases in between. The CDR3 runs to 12 residues. CDR1 and CDR2 from the germline V gene are SEHNR and FQNEAQ (reference sequence). The CDR3 nucleotides read TGTGCCAGCAGCTTTGTCCCCAGGGAAGCTTTCTTT. As protein: CASSFVPREAFF.

V and J are TRBV7-2 and TRBJ2-1; TRBD1 agrees at 7 bases. The V gene end was trimmed by 1 base and the J gene end by 4 bases; junction bases not matched to a gene: 7. CDR3 length equals 16 residues. Germline CDR1 reads SGHTA; CDR2 reads FQGNSA. CDR3 region: CASSLDRQGRYNEQFF. In DNA, the CDR3 is TGTGCCAGCAGCTTAGACAGACAGGGCAGATACAATGAGCAGTTCTTC.

The chain carries TRBV24-1 and TRBJ2-6, with TRBD2 matching 9 bases. The germline CDR1 and CDR2 sequences are KGHDR and SFDVKD. Trimming cost V 6 bases and J 3 bases; bases outside gene matches: 5. CDR3 length equals 16 residues. CDR3 DNA: TGTGCCACCAGTCGCGGGAGGGCCATTGGGGCCAACGTCCTGACTTTC. The encoded protein is CATSRGRAIGANVLTF.

Only a few counts were recorded for this clonotype. The gene calls are TRBV28 and TRBJ1-1, with TRBD1 matching over 7 bases. V was clipped by 5 bases and J by 4 bases; unmatched bases: 7. Germline values: CDR1 MDHEN, CDR2 SYDVKM. There are 14 residues in the CDR3. The CDR3: CASSTDRRATEAFF. The CDR3 bases are TGTGCCAGCAGTACGGACAGGAGGGCCACTGAAGCTTTCTTT.

The chain recombines TRBV2 with TRBJ2-7; D gene ambiguous. CDR1 is SNHLY and CDR2 is FYNNEI in the germline V gene. The CDR3 length is 14 residues. The ends were cut back, 2 bases at V and 0 bases at J, with 8 bases in the middle. The CDR3 DNA sequence: TGTGCCAGCAGTGAACGTCGGACCTCCTACGAGCAGTACTTC. Encoded protein: CASSERRTSYEQYF.

This chain connects TRBV6-1 to TRBJ1-5, with 8 bases matching TRBD1. V lost 8 bases to trimming and J lost 2 bases; unmatched junction nucleotides: 17. Looked up from germline, CDR1 is MNHNS and CDR2 is SASEGT. The CDR3 covers 18 residues. The CDR3: CASPKQGGSKVGNQPQHF. As DNA, the CDR3 is TGTGCCAGCCCTAAACAGGGGGGCAGTAAGGTTGGCAATCAGCCCCAGCATTTT.

The chain joins TRBV27 to TRBJ2-7; maybe TRBD1 (5 bases). In germline, CDR1 is MNHEY, CDR2 SMNVEV (reference sequence). The length of the CDR3 is 14 residues. V was trimmed by 2 bases and J by 3 bases, leaving 11 bases between them. The CDR3 spells CASSLDRFLYEQYF. CDR3 sequence (DNA): TGTGCCAGCAGTTTAGACAGATTCCTCTACGAGCAGTACTTC.

This sequence joins TRBV21-1 and TRBJ2-5. TRBV21-1 is an annotated pseudogene. The CDR3 covers 16 residues. In DNA form, the CDR3 reads TGTGCCAGCAGCAAAGCAAAGGTACACCGTCAGGAGACCCAGTACTTC. Translation gives CASSKAKVHRQETQYF.

The genes are TRBV7-6 and TRBJ2-5; a weak D match, TRBD2 (5 bases). The CDR3 is 13 amino acids. Per germline, CDR1 SGHVS and CDR2 FNYEAQ. V lost 1 base and J 5 bases, leaving 8 bases between the germline ends. The CDR3 sequence: CASSLGGRETQYF. The CDR3 region has the DNA TGTGCCAGCAGCTTAGGAGGGCGGGAGACCCAGTACTTC. Using reference TRBV7-6 and TRBJ2-5 for the parts outside the CDR3, the full variable domain is GAGVSQSPRYKVTKRGQDVALRCDPISGHVSLYWYRQALGQGPEFLTYFNYEAQQDKSGLPNDRFSAERPEGSISTLTIQRTEQRDSAMYRCASSLGGRETQYFGPGTRLLVL.